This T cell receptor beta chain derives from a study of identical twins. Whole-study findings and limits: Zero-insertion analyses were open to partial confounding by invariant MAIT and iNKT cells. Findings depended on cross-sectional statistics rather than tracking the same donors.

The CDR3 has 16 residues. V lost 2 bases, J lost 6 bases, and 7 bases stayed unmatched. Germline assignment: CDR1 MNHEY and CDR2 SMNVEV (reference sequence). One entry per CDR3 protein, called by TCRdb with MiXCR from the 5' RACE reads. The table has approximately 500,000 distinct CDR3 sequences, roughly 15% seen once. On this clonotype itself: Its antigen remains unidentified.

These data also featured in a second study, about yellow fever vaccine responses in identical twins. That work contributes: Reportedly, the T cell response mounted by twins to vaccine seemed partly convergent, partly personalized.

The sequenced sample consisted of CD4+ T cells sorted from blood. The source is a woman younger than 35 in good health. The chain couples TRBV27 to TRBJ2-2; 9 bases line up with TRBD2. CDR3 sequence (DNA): TGTGCCAGCAGTTTAGAAAGCGGGGGGATCTCCGGGGAGCTGTTTTTT. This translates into CASSLESGGISGELFF.